The entry that follows covers one T cell receptor beta chain sequence. What it recognizes is unknown. This sample stems from a study of cytomegalovirus exposure and HLA in healthy donors. Nominally healthy donors provided the samples, though records likely missed some immune exposures. Study results and caveats: A later analysis found common viral pathogens apparently linked to several of the most significant clusters.

The CDR3 covers 14 residues. Germline V gene sequence: CDR1 MDHEN, CDR2 SYDVKM. V was pared by 1 base and J by 6 bases, with 13 bases between. The PCR was carried out with 60 Vbeta primers and 13 Jbeta primers. The protocol was immunoSEQ multiplex PCR, while the TCRdb copy is restricted to in-frame clones and leaves out a portion. Of 150,000 to 200,000 clones listed, about 80% are singletons. The sequenced sample consisted of PBMCs. This chain links TRBV28 with TRBJ2-7; D not resolved. The clonotype originates from a woman in her 50s in good health and CMV-seronegative. The CDR3 DNA sequence: TGTGCCAGCAGTTTATCTCCACGGGTAGGCGAGCAGTACTTC. Translated: CASSLSPRVGEQYF. The entire variable domain, with the rest obtained from reference TRBV28 and TRBJ2-7, is as follows: DVKVTQSSRYLVKRTGEKVFLECVQDMDHENMFWYRQDPGLGLRLIYFSYDVKMKEKGDIPEGYSVSREKKERFSLILESASTNQTSMYLCASSLSPRVGEQYFGPGTRLTVT.